The 3 T cell receptor beta chains listed next were all sequenced from one sample in a study of control samples from healthy donors and cancer patients. Only in-frame clones appear in the TCRdb table, and some are missing; sequencing was by immunoSEQ multiplex PCR. The data hold 100,000 to 150,000 clones, with roughly 90% observed a single time. Sequences were obtained from blood. Receptors were obtained from a man aged 18 to 30 in good health.

The CDR3 protein is CASSIGAGSGNTQYF. In nucleotides, the CDR3 is TGTGCCAGCAGTATCGGAGCGGGGTCGGGAAATACGCAGTATTTT. V and J are TRBV6-6 and TRBJ2-3, with 7 nucleotides matching TRBD2. This CDR3 has 15 amino acids. Looked up from germline, CDR1 is MNHNY and CDR2 is SVGAGI (reference sequence). J lost 7 bases, V lost 5 bases, and 12 bases had no gene match.

This clone was found once. The chain has TRBV4-1 and TRBJ2-1; D possibly corresponds to TRBD2 (6 bases). The CDR3 runs 13 residues. The germline gives CDR1 MGHRA, CDR2 YSYEKL. The V gene lost 3 bases and the J gene lost 4 bases, with 7 bases spanning the gap. The CDR3 sequence is CASSQGTYNEQFF. The CDR3 DNA sequence: TGCGCCAGCAGCCAGGGGACTTACAATGAGCAGTTCTTC.

This chain joins TRBV11-2 and TRBJ1-2; the D is unclear. The V and J ends lost 7 bases and 4 bases respectively, with 7 bases between them. The V gene's germline CDR1 is SGHAT and CDR2 FQNNGV. This CDR3 has 11 amino acids. The CDR3 DNA reads TGTGCCAGCACCAATGGCTATGGCTACACCTTC. Its protein product is CASTNGYGYTF.